The following is a T cell receptor beta chain sequence with its context. The data stem from a study of Ad26.COV2.S vaccination and SARS-CoV-2 variants. Treatment meaning: some 20 received Ad26.COV2.S at low or high dose, single or two shots; roughly 5 received placebo; per-sample allocation not given. Specimen acquisition occurred on day 63 following the initial vaccine or placebo injection. What was given as vaccine was an Ad26 vector encoding Wuhan-strain SARS-CoV-2 spike. Assay used: immunoSEQ multiplex PCR; TCRdb lists only in-frame clones, some missing. Here the sample spans approximately 420,000 clones, around 85% being singletons. The specimen was peripheral blood, collected in a trial of Ad26.COV2.S vaccine versus placebo. The TCR comes from a person aged 18-65 years who received the Ad26.COV2.S COVID-19 vaccine or a placebo.

CDR3 bases: TGTGCCAGCAGTTACTCGACAGGGGGCGGAGAGACCCAGTACTTC. Its translation: CASSYSTGGGETQYF. This chain uses TRBV6-5 with TRBJ2-5; TRBD1 aligns across 10 bases. The V gene's germline CDR1 is MNHEY and CDR2 SVGAGI. V dropped 0 bases and J dropped 4; count of bases not matched to a gene: 2. There are 15 residues in the CDR3.